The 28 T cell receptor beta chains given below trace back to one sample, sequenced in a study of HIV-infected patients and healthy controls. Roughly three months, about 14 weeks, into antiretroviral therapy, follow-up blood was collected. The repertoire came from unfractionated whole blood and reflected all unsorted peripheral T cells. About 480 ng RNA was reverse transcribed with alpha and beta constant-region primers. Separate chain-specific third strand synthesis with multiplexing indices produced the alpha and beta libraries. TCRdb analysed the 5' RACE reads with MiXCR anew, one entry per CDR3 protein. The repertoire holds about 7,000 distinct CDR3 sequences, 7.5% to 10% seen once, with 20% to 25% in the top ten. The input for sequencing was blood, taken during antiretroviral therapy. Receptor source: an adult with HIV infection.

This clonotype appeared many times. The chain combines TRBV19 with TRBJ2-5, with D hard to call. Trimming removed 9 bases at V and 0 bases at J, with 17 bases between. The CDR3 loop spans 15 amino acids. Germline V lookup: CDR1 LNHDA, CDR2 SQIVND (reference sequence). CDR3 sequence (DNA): TGTGCCAGCCTGCCCCCCCGTCATGACCAAGAGACCCAGTACTTC. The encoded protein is CASLPPRHDQETQYF.

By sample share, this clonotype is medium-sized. The CDR3 DNA follows: TGTGCCTGCCATCCCACTTCTGGGGCCAACGTCCTGACTTTC. Translation gives CACHPTSGANVLTF. The chain links TRBV30 to TRBJ2-6; D is ambiguous. The CDR3 has 14 residues. V lost 6 bases and J lost 1, with 10 bases in between. Germline CDR1 and CDR2: GTSNPN and SVGIG (reference sequence).

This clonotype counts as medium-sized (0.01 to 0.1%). The CDR3 DNA follows: TGTGCCAGTAACCTCGGACAGGGAGCGGCGCCCCAGCATTTT. Translated, it gives CASNLGQGAAPQHF. The chain is built from TRBV19 and TRBJ1-5; TRBD1 agrees at 8 bases. Germline V lookup: CDR1 LNHDA, CDR2 SQIVND (reference sequence). This CDR3 is built from 14 residues. With V trimmed by 7 bases and J by 9 bases, 11 bases remained unmatched. Full variable domain (rest looked up from reference TRBV19 and TRBJ1-5): DGGITQSPKYLFRKEGQNVTLSCEQNLNHDAMYWYRQDPGQGLRLIYYSQIVNDFQKGDIAEGYSVSREKKESFPLTVTSAQKNPTAFYLCASNLGQGAAPQHFGDGTRLSIL.

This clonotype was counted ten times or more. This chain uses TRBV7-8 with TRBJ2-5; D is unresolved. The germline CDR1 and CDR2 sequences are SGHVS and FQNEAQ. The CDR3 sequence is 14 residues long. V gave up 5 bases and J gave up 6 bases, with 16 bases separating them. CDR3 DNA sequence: TGTGCCAGCAGCAACGCCGAGGAGCCGAAGACCCAGTACTTC. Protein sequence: CASSNAEEPKTQYF.

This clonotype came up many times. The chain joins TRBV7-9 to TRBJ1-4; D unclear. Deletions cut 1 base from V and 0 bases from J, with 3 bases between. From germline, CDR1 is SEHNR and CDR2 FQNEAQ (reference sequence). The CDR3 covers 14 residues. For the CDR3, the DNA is TGTGCCAGCAGCTTAGGGGCAACTAATGAAAAACTGTTTTTT. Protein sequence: CASSLGATNEKLFF. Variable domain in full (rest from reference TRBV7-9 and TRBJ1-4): DTGVSQNPRHKITKRGQNVTFRCDPISEHNRLYWYRQTLGQGPEFLTYFQNEAQLEKSRLLSDRFSAERPKGSFSTLEIQRTEQGDSAMYLCASSLGATNEKLFFGSGTQLSVL.

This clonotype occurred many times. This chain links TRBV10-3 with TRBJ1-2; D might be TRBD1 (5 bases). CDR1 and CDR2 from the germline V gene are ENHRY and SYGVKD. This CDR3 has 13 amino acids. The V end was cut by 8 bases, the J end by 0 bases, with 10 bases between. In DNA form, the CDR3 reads TGTGCCATCGGAGGGGATACTAACTATGGCTACACCTTC. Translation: CAIGGDTNYGYTF.

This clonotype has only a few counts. The CDR3 loop reads CASSYLQGNEKLFF. CDR3 in DNA: TGTGCCAGCAGTTACCTACAGGGGAATGAAAAACTGTTTTTT. V gene TRBV6-6 combines with J gene TRBJ1-4; 7 bases line up with TRBD1. This CDR3 comprises 14 residues. The V segment lost 2 bases and the J segment 5 bases; nucleotides outside the gene matches: 2. Germline CDR1 reads MNHNY; CDR2 reads SVGAGI (reference sequence).

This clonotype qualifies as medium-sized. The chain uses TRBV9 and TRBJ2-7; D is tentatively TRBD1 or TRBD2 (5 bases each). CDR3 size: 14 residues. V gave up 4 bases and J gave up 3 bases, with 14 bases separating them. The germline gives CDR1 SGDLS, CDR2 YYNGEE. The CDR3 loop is CASSPGLGDYEQYF. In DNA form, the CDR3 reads TGTGCCAGCAGCCCGGGCCTGGGGGACTACGAGCAGTACTTC.

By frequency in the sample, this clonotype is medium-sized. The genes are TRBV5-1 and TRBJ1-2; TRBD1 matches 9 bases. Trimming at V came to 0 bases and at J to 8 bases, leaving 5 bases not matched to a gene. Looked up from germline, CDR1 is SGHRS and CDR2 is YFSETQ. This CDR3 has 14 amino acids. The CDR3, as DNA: TGCGCCAGCAGCTTGGCCGGGACAGGGAGAGGCTACACCTTC. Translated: CASSLAGTGRGYTF.

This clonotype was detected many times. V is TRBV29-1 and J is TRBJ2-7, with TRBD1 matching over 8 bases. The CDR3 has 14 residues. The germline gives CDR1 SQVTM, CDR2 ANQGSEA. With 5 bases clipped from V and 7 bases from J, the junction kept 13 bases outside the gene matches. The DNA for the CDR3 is TGCAGCGTTTTCGGACAGGGAGCCGGGACAGAGCAGTACTTC. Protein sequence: CSVFGQGAGTEQYF.

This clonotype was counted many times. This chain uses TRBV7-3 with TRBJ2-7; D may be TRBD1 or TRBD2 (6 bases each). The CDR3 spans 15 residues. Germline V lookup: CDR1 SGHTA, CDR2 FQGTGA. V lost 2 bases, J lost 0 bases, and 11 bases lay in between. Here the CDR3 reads CASSLGGGSSYEQYF. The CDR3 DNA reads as TGTGCCAGCAGCTTAGGAGGGGGAAGCTCCTACGAGCAGTACTTC.

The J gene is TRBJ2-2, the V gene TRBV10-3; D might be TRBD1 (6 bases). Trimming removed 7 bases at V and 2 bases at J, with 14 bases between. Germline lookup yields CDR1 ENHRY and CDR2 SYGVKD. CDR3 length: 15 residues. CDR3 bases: TGTGCCATCAACCGACAGGAGCTTAACACCGGGGAGCTGTTTTTT. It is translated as CAINRQELNTGELFF.

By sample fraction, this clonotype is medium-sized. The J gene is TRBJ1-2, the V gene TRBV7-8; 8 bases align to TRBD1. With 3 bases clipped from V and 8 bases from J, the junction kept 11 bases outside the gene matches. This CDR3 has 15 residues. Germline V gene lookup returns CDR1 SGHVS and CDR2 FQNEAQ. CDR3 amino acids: CASSFPGGGEGGYTF. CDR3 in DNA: TGTGCCAGCAGCTTCCCAGGGGGCGGAGAGGGGGGCTACACCTTC.

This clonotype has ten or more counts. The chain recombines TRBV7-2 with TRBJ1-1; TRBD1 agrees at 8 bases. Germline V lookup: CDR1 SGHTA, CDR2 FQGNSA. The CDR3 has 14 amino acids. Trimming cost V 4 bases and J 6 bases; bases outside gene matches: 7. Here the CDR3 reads CASSSSQGVAEAFF. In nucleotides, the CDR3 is TGTGCCAGCAGCTCCTCACAGGGGGTCGCTGAAGCTTTCTTT.

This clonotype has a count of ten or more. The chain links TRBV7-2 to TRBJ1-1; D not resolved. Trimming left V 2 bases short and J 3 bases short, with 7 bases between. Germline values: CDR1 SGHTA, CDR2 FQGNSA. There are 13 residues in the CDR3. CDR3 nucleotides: TGTGCCAGCAGCTTACAAAGAGACACTGAAGCTTTCTTT. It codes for CASSLQRDTEAFF.

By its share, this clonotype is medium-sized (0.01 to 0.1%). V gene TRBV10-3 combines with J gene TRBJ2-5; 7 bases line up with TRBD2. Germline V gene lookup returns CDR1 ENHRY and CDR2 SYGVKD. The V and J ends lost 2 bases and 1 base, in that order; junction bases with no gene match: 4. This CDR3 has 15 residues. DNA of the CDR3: TGTGCCATCAGTGAGCCCCAGCGGGGCCAAGAGACCCAGTACTTC. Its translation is CAISEPQRGQETQYF.

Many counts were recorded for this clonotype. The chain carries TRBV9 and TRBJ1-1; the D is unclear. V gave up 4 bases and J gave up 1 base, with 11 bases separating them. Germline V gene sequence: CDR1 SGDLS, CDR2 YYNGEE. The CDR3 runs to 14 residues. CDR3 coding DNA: TGTGCCAGCAGCAAAATCAGGACGAACACTGAAGCTTTCTTT. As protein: CASSKIRTNTEAFF.

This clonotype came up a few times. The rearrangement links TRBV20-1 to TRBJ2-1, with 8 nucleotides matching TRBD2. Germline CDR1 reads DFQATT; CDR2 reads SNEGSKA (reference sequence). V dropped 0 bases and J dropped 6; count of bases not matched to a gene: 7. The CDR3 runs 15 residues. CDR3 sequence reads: CSARDSGLGTNEQFF. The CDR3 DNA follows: TGCAGTGCTAGAGACTCGGGACTAGGTACCAATGAGCAGTTCTTC.

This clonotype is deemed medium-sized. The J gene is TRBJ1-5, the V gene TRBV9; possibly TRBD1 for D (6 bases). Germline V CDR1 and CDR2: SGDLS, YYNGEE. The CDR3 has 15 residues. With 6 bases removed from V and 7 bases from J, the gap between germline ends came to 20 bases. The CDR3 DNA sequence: TGTGCCAGCAACCCCAGCGGGGGGGCCGGGCAGCCCCAGCATTTT. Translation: CASNPSGGAGQPQHF.

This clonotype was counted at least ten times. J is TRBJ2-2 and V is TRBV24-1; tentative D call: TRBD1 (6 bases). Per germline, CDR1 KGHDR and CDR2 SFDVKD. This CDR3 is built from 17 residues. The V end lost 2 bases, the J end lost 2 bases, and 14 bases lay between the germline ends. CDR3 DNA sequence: TGTGCCACCAGTGATTCAACGGCCGGGACAAACACCGGGGAGCTGTTTTTT. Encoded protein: CATSDSTAGTNTGELFF.

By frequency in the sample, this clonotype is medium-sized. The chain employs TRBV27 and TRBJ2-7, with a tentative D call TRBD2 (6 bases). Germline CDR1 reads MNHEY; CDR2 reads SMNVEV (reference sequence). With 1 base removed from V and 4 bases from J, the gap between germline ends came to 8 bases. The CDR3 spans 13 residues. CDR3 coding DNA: TGTGCCAGCAGTTTATTCCGGGGGTACGAGCAGTACTTC. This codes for CASSLFRGYEQYF.

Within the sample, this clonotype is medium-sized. The CDR3 loop is CASSYGLAGTARNEQFF. CDR3 in DNA: TGTGCCAGCAGTTACGGACTCGCAGGAACCGCGCGGAATGAGCAGTTCTTC. The chain links TRBV6-2 or TRBV6-3 to TRBJ2-1, with D possibly matching TRBD2 (5 bases). CDR1 and CDR2 (germline): MNHEY, SVGEGT. Trimming cost V 2 bases and J 7 bases, with 21 bases left between them. The CDR3 has 17 residues.

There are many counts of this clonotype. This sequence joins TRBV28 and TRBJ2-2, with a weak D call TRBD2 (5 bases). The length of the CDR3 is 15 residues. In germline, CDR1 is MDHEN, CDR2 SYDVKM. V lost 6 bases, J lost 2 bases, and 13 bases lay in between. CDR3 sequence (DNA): TGTGCCAGCAGCCCCCGGCTAGCAAACACCGGGGAGCTGTTTTTT. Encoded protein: CASSPRLANTGELFF.

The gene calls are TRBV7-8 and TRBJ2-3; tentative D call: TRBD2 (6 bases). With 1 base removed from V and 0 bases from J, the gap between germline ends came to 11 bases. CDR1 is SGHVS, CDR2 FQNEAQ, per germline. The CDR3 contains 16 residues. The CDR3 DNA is TGTGCCAGCAGCTTAGGATTGGGGGGAAGCACAGATACGCAGTATTTT. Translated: CASSLGLGGSTDTQYF.

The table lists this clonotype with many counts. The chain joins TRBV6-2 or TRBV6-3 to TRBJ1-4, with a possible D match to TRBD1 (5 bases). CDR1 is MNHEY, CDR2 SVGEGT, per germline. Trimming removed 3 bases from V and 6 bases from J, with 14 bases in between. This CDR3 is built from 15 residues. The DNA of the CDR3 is TGTGCCAGCAGTTATCAAAACCCGGGGGATGAAAAACTGTTTTTT. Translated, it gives CASSYQNPGDEKLFF.

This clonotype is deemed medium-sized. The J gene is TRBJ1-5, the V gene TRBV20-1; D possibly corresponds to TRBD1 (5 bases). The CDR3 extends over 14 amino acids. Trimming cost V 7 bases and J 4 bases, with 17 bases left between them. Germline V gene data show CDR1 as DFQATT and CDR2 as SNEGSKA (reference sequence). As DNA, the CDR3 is TGCAGTGTCCCCATGCAGACAGCGAATCAGCCCCAGCATTTT. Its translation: CSVPMQTANQPQHF.

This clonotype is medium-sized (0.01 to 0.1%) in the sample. This chain's CDR3 is CASSLGVTTYEQYF. The CDR3, as DNA: TGTGCCAGCAGCTTAGGGGTGACAACCTACGAGCAGTACTTC. The chain is built from TRBV11-2 and TRBJ2-7; D remains unclear. The ends were cut back, 1 base at V and 2 bases at J, with 9 bases in the middle. The CDR3 is 14 residues long. CDR1 and CDR2 (germline): SGHAT, FQNNGV.

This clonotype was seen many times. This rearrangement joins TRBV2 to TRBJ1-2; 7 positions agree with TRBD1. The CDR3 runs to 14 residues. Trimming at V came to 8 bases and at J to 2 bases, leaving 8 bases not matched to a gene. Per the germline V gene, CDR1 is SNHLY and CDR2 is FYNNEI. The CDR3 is CASVGTATNYGYTF. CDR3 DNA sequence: TGTGCCAGCGTCGGGACAGCTACGAACTATGGCTACACCTTC.